The T cell receptor (beta chain) under discussion was sequenced for a study of tissue T cells after allogeneic stem cell transplantation. Study observations and caveats: TCR repertoires tracked anatomic similarity, regardless of disease or transplant status.

With regard to this clone: Its antigen is not identified. The gene names here belong to mouse. From the germline J gene comes the end of the CDR3, since the read stops 1 residue before it.

CDR3 sequences, V/J genes, frequencies and template counts came from survey-depth TCRbeta sequencing. The data were produced by immunoSEQ multiplex PCR, yet TCRdb's version contains in-frame clones alone and is incomplete. The sample has tens of thousands of clones, just under 75% seen once. Germline V gene lookup returns CDR1 LGHDT and CDR2 YNNKQL (reference sequence). V lost 5 bases and J lost 10; bases outside the gene matches: 6. The CDR3 covers 14 residues. The TCR sequence derives from a female BALB/c mouse in good health. The mouse strain carries the MHC haplotype H2-d. Sample: spleen. V is TRBV4 and J is TRBJ2-4; 13 bases are a match to TRBD2. The DNA read from the CDR3 is TGTGCCAGCAGCCAGGACTGGGGGGGCGCTTCCTTGTAC. It codes for CASSQDWGGASLY. The whole CDR3 protein reads CASSQDWGGASLYF. The whole variable domain, remainder taken from reference TRBV4 and TRBJ2-4, is ETAVFQTPNYHVTQVGNEVSFNCKQTLGHDTMYWYKQDSKKLLKIMFSYNNKQLIVNETVPRRFSPQSSDKAHLNLRIKSVEPEDSAVYLCASSQDWGGASLYFGAGTRLSVL.